This passage covers 7 T cell receptor beta chains from one sample sequenced in a study of blood T cell repertoires in COVID-19. Profiling relied on immunoSEQ multiplex PCR, and the TCRdb table lists in-frame clones only, not all of them. The sample records about 100,000 clones, roughly 80% being singletons. The sample taken for sequencing was peripheral blood. The source is a man aged 70 or older with active or convalescent COVID-19.

The chain has TRBV29-1 and TRBJ1-2, with D possibly matching TRBD1 (5 bases). The CDR3 extends over 11 amino acids. Trimming removed 6 bases from V and 6 bases from J, with 11 bases in between. Germline assignment: CDR1 SQVTM and CDR2 ANQGSEA. This chain's CDR3 is CSVRQIDGYTF. DNA of the CDR3: TGCAGCGTACGACAGATTGATGGCTACACCTTC.

The J gene is TRBJ2-3, the V gene TRBV7-3; 11 bases are a match to TRBD2. Unmatched junction bases numbered 4, after V lost 5 bases and J lost 6 bases. Germline V gives CDR1 SGHTA, CDR2 FQGTGA. CDR3 length: 14 residues. CDR3 in amino acids: CASSRGTSGDTQYF. The DNA for the CDR3 is TGTGCCAGCAGCCGAGGGACTAGCGGCGATACGCAGTATTTT.

This clone occurred a few times. The chain has TRBV4-3 and TRBJ2-2; 7 positions agree with TRBD1. V dropped 6 bases and J dropped 5; count of bases not matched to a gene: 12. The germline gives CDR1 LGHNA, CDR2 YSLEER. There are 16 residues in the CDR3. The CDR3 nucleotides are TGCGCCAGCAGAAAACACCGGGACAGTACAACCGGGGAGCTGTTTTTT. Its protein product is CASRKHRDSTTGELFF.

This chain connects TRBV12-3 or TRBV12-4 to TRBJ1-1; D remains ambiguous. The CDR3 runs to 12 residues. The V gene lost 6 bases and the J gene lost 6 bases, with 11 bases spanning the gap. The CDR3, as DNA: TGTGCCAGCAGCCCGGGGTCCCCTGAAGCTTTCTTT. Its translation is CASSPGSPEAFF.

The rearrangement links TRBV30 to TRBJ1-5; TRBD1 matches 8 bases. This CDR3 has 16 amino acids. Germline trimming cut 4 bases from V and 3 bases from J; bases unmatched to any gene: 11. In germline, CDR1 is GTSNPN, CDR2 SVGIG (reference sequence). The CDR3 is CAWTQGGRGPNQPQHF. Here the CDR3 DNA reads TGTGCCTGGACCCAAGGGGGCAGGGGGCCCAATCAGCCCCAGCATTTT.

The chain combines TRBV7-2 with TRBJ2-3; 8 bases are a match to TRBD2. The germline CDR1 and CDR2 sequences are SGHTA and FQGNSA. This CDR3 has 16 amino acids. Unmatched junction bases numbered 5, after V lost 1 base and J lost 2 bases. The CDR3 coding sequence is TGTGCCAGCAGCTTAGGAACTAGCGGTCTCACAGATACGCAGTATTTT. This sequence encodes CASSLGTSGLTDTQYF.

J is TRBJ2-1 and V is TRBV27; the D gene is possibly TRBD2 (6 bases). Germline-derived CDR1 and CDR2 are MNHEY and SMNVEV (reference sequence). This CDR3 comprises 15 residues. V lost 0 bases to trimming and J lost 5 bases, with 11 bases between them. Written as DNA, the CDR3 is TGTGCCAGCAGTTTATCACGGGAGATCAACAATGAGCAGTTCTTC. Translated, it gives CASSLSREINNEQFF.